The clone carrying this TCR beta chain was counted only a few times. The antigen is undetermined. This sample is drawn from a study of response to subunit inactivated influenza vaccine. Findings and caveats of the study: Authors suggested each seasonal influenza vaccination recruits few new T cells.

The germline CDR1 and CDR2 sequences are LGHDT and YNNKEL (reference sequence). This CDR3 comprises 15 residues. V dropped 1 base and J dropped 6 bases, with 14 bases sitting between them. TCRdb re-analysed the RT-PCR reads in MiXCR, keeping a single row per CDR3 protein. The repertoire consists of hundreds of thousands of distinct CDR3 sequences, with 14% occurring once and the leading ten covering 7.5% to 8%. The sample here was PBMCs from blood, taken about 14 days before vaccination. This clonotype originated in a middle-aged man who received an inactivated influenza vaccine. The V and J genes are TRBV3-1 and TRBJ2-3; D is perhaps TRBD2 (5 bases). The DNA of the CDR3 is TGTGCCAGCAGCCAAGGTGGACTTACACGGGATACGCAGTATTTT. Translated, it gives CASSQGGLTRDTQYF.